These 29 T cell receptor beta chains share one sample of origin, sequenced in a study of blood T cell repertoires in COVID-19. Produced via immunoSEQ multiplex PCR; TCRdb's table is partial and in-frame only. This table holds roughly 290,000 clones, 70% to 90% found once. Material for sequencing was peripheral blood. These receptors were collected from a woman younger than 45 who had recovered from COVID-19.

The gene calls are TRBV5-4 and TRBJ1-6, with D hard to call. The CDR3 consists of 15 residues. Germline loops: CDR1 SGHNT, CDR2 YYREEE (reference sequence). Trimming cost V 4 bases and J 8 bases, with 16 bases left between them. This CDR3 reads CASSAGPLIDSPLHF. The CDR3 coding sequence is TGTGCCAGCAGCGCGGGCCCCCTGATTGATTCACCCCTCCACTTT. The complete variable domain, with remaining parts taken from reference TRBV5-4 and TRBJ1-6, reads ETGVTQSPTHLIKTRGQQVTLRCSSQSGHNTVSWYQQALGQGPQFIFQYYREEENGRGNFPPRFSGLQFPNYSSELNVNALELDDSALYLCASSAGPLIDSPLHFGNGTRLTVT.

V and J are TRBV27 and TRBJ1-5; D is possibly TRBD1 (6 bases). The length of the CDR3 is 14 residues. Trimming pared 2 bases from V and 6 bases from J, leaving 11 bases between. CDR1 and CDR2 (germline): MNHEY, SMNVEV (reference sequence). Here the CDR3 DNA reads TGTGCCAGCAGTTTAGCAGGGGAAGGTCAGCCCCAGCATTTT. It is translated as CASSLAGEGQPQHF.

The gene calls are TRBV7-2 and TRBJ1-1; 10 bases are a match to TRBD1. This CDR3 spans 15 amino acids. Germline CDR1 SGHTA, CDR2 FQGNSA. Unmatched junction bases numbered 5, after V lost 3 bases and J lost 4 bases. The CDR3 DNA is TGTGCCAGCAGCTTGAGACAGGGGGCGGTCACTGAAGCTTTCTTT. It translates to CASSLRQGAVTEAFF.

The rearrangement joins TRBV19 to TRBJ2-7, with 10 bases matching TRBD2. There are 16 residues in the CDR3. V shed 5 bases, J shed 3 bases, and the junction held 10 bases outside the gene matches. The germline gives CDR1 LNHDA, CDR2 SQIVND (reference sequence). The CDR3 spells CASSPTSGAVLYEQYF. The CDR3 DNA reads TGTGCCAGTAGTCCTACTAGCGGGGCCGTTCTCTACGAGCAGTACTTC.

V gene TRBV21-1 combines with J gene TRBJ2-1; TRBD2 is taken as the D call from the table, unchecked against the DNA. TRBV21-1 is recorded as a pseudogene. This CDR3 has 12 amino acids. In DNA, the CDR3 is TGTGCCACCCTAAAATATAGCAATGAGCAGTTCTTC. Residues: CATLKYSNEQFF.

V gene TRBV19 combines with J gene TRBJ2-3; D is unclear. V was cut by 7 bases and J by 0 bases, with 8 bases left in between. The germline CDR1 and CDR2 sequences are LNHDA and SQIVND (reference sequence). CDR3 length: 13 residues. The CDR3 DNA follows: TGTGCCAGTACCCACATCAGCACAGATACGCAGTATTTT. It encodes CASTHISTDTQYF.

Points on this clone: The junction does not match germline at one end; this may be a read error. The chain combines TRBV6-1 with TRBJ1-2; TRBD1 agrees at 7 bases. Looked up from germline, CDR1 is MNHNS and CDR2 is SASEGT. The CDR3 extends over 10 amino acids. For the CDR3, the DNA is TGTGCCAGCAGTGAATTCGGGACAGCCTTC. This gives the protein CASSEFGTAF.

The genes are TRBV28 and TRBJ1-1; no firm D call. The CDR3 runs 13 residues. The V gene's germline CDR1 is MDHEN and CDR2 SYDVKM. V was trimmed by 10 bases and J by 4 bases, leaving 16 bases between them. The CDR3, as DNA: TGTGCCACCAATTGGAGGGCTGCCACTGAAGCTTTCTTT. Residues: CATNWRAATEAFF. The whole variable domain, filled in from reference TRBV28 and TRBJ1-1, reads DVKVTQSSRYLVKRTGEKVFLECVQDMDHENMFWYRQDPGLGLRLIYFSYDVKMKEKGDIPEGYSVSREKKERFSLILESASTNQTSMYLCATNWRAATEAFFGQGTRLTVV.

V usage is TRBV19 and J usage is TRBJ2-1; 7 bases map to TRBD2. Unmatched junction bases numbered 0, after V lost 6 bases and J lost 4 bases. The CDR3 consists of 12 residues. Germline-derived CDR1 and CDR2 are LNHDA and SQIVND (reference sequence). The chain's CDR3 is CASRGGYNEQFF. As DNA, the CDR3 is TGTGCCAGTAGGGGGGGGTACAATGAGCAGTTCTTC.

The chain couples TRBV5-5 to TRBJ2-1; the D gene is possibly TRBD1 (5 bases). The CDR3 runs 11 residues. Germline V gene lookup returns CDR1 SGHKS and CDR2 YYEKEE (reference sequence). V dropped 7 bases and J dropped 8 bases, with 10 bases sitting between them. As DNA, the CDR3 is TGTGCCAGCGTCCAGGGCGATGAGCAGTTCTTC. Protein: CASVQGDEQFF.

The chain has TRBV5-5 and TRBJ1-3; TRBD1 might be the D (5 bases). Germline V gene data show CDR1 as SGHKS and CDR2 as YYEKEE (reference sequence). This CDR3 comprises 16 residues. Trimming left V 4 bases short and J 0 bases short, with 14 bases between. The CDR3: CASSAGTASSGNTIYF. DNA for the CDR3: TGTGCCAGCAGCGCGGGGACCGCCAGCTCTGGAAACACCATATATTTT.

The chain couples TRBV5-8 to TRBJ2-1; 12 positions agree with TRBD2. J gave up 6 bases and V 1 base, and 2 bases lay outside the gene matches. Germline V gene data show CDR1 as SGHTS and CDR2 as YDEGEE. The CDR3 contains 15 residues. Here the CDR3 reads CASSLRTSGINEQFF. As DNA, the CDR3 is TGTGCCAGCAGCTTGCGGACTAGCGGGATCAATGAGCAGTTCTTC.

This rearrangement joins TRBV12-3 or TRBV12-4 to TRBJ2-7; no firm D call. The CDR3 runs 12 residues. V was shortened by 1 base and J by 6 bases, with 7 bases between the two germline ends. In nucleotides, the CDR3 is TGTGCCAGCAGTTTAGAGACGGGCGAGCAGTACTTC. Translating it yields CASSLETGEQYF.

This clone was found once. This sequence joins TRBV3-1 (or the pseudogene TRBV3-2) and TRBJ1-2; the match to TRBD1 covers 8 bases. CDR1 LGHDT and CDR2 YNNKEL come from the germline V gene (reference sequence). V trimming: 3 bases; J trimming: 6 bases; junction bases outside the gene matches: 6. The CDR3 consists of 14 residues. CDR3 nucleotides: TGTGCCAGCAGCCAGTTAGACAGGGGACATGGCTACACCTTC. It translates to CASSQLDRGHGYTF.

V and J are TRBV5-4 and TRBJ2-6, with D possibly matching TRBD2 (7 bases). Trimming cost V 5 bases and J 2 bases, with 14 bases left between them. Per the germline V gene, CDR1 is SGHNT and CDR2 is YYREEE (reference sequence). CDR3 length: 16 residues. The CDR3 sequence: CASSHGGATGANVLTF. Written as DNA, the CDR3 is TGTGCCAGCAGTCATGGGGGGGCTACTGGGGCCAACGTCCTGACTTTC. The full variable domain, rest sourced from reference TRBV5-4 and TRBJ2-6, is ETGVTQSPTHLIKTRGQQVTLRCSSQSGHNTVSWYQQALGQGPQFIFQYYREEENGRGNFPPRFSGLQFPNYSSELNVNALELDDSALYLCASSHGGATGANVLTFGAGSRLTVL.

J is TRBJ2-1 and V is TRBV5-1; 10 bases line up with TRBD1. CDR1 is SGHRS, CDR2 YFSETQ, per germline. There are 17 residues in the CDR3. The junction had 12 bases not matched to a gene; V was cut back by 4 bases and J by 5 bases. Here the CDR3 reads CASSTQRGTGADNEQFF. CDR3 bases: TGCGCCAGCAGCACGCAAAGGGGGACAGGGGCAGACAATGAGCAGTTCTTC.

The CDR3 DNA is TGTGCCAGCAGCCAGACTAATGAGCAGTTCTTC. This gives the protein CASSQTNEQFF. The rearrangement links TRBV3-1 (or the pseudogene TRBV3-2) to TRBJ2-1; D gene unclear. The CDR3 spans 11 residues. Germline-derived CDR1 and CDR2 are LGHDT and YNNKEL (reference sequence). V was trimmed by 3 bases and J by 7 bases, leaving 4 bases between them.

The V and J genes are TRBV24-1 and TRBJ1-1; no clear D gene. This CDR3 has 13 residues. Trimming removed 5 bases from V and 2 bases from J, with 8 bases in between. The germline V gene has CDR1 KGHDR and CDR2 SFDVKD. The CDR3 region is CATSVNSNTEAFF. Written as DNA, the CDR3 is TGTGCCACCAGTGTCAACTCAAACACTGAAGCTTTCTTT.

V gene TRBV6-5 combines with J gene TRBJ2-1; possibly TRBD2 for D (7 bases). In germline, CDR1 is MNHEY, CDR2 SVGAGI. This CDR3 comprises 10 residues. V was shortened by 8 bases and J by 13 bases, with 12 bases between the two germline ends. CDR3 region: CASGRGSQFF. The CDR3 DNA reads TGTGCCAGCGGGAGGGGGAGTCAGTTCTTC.

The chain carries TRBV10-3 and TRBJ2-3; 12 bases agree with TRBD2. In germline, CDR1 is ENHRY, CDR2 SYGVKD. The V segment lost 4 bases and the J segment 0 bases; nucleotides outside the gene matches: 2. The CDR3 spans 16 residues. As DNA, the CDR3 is TGTGCCATCAGTGCTGGGACTAGCGGGAGCACAGATACGCAGTATTTT. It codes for CAISAGTSGSTDTQYF.

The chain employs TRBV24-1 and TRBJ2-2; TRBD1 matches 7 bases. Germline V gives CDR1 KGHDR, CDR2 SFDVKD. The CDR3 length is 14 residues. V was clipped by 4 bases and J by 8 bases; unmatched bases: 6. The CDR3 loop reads CATSDLTGRGELFF. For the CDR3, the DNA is TGTGCCACCAGTGACTTGACAGGGCGGGGGGAGCTGTTTTTT.

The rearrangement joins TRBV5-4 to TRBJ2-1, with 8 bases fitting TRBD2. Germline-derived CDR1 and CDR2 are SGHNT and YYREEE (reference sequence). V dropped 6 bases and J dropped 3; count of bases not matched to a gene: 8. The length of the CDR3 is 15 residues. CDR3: CASTGGDMYYNEQFF. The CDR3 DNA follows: TGTGCCAGCACCGGGGGGGACATGTACTACAATGAGCAGTTCTTC.

CDR3 sequence (DNA): TGTGCCTGGAGTTTAATCCCCGGGACAGGGGATGAAAAACTGTTTTTT. Translation: CAWSLIPGTGDEKLFF. V gene TRBV30 combines with J gene TRBJ1-4; TRBD1 aligns across 10 bases. V lost 2 bases to trimming and J lost 6 bases; unmatched junction nucleotides: 9. The CDR3 sequence is 16 residues long. Germline V gene sequence: CDR1 GTSNPN, CDR2 SVGIG (reference sequence).

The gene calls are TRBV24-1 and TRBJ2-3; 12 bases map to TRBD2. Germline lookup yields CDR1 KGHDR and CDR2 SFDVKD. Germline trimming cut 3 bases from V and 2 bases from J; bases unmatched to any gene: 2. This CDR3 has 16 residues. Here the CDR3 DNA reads TGTGCCACCAGTGATCGACTAGCGGGAGTCACAGATACGCAGTATTTT. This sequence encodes CATSDRLAGVTDTQYF.

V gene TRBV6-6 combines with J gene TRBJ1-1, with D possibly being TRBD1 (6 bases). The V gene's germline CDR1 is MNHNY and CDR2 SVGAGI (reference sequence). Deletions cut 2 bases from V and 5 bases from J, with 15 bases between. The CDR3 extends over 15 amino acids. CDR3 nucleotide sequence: TGTGCCAGCAGTTACCCCTCGGGGGGCAGGACTGAAGCTTTCTTT. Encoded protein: CASSYPSGGRTEAFF.

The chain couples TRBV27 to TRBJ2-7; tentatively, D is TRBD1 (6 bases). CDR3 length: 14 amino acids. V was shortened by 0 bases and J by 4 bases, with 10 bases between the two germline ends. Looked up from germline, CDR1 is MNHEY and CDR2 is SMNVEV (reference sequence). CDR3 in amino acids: CASSLSGTNYEQYF. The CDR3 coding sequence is TGTGCCAGCAGTTTATCCGGGACAAATTACGAGCAGTACTTC.

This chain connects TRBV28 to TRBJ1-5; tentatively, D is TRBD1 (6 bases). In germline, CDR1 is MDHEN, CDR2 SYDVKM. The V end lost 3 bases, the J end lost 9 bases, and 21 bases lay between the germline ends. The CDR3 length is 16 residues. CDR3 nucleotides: TGTGCCAGCAGTTTGCTCTCCGGGACAAGGGAACGGCCCCAGCATTTT. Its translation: CASSLLSGTRERPQHF. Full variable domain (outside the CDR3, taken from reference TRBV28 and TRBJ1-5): DVKVTQSSRYLVKRTGEKVFLECVQDMDHENMFWYRQDPGLGLRLIYFSYDVKMKEKGDIPEGYSVSREKKERFSLILESASTNQTSMYLCASSLLSGTRERPQHFGDGTRLSIL.

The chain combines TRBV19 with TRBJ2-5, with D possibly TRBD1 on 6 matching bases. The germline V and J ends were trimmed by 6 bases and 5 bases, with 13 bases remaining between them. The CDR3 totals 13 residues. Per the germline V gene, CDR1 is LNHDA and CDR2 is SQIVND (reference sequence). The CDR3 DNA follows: TGTGCCAGTAGCCCTCTGCAGGGGGAGACCCAGTACTTC. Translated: CASSPLQGETQYF. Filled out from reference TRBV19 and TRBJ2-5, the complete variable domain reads DGGITQSPKYLFRKEGQNVTLSCEQNLNHDAMYWYRQDPGQGLRLIYYSQIVNDFQKGDIAEGYSVSREKKESFPLTVTSAQKNPTAFYLCASSPLQGETQYFGPGTRLLVL.

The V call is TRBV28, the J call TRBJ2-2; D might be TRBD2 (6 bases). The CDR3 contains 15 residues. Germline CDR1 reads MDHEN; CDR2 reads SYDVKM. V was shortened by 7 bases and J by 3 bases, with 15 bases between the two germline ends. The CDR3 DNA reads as TGTGCCAGCAATGACGCGGGGCCGGACACCGGGGAGCTGTTTTTT. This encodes CASNDAGPDTGELFF.